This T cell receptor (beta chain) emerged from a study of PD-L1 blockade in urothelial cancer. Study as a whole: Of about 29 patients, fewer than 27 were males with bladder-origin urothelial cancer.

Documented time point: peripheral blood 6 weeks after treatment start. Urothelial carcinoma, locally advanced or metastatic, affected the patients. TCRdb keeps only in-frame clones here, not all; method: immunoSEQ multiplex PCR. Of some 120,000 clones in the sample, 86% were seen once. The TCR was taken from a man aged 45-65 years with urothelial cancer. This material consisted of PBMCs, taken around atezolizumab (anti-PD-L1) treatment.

CDR3 DNA: TGTGCCAGCCAGCGGGAGTACTACAATGAGCAGTTCTTC. This codes for CASQREYYNEQFF. The chain has TRBV25-1 and TRBJ2-1; 8 bases are shared with TRBD2. The V and J ends lost 8 bases and 3 bases, in that order; junction bases with no gene match: 3. Germline CDR1 MGHDK, CDR2 SYGVNS. The CDR3 extends over 13 amino acids.